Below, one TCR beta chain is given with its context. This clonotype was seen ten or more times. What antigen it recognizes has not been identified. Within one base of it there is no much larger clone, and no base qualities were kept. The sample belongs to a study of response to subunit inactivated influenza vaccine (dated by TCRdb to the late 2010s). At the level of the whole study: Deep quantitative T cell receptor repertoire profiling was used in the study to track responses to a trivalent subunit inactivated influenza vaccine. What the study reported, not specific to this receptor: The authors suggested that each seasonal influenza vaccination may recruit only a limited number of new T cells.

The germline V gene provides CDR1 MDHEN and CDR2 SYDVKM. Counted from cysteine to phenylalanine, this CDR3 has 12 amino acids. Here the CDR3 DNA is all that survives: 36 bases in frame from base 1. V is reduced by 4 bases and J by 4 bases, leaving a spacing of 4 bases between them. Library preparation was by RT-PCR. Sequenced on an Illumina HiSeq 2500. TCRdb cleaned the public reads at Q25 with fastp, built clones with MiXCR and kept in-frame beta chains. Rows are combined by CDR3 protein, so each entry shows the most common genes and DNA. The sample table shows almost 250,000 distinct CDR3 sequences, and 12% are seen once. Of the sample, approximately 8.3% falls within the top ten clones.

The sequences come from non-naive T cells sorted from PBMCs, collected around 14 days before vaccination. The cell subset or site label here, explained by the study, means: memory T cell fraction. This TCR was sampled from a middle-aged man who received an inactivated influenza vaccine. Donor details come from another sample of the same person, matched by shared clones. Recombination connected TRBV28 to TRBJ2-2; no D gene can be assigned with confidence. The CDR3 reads CASSSSTGELFF. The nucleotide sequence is TGTGCCAGCAGTTCGAGCACCGGGGAGCTGTTTTTT.